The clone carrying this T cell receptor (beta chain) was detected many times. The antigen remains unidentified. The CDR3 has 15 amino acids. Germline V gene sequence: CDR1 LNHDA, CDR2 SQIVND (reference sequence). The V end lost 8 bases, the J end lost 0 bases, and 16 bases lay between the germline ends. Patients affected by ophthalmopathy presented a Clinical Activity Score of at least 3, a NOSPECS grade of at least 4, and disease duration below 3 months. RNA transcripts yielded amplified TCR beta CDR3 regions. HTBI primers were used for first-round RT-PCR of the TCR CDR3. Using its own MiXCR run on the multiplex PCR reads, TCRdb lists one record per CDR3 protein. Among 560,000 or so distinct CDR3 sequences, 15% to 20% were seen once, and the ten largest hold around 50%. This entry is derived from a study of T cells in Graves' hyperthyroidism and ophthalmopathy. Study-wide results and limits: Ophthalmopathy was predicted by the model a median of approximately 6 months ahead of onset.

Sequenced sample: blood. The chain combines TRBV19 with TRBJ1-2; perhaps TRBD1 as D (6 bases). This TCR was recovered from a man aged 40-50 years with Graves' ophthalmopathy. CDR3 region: CASRPGEYPNYGYTF. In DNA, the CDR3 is TGTGCCAGTCGGCCAGGGGAGTACCCTAACTATGGCTACACCTTC.